The 19 T cell receptor beta chains in this list originate from one sample, sequenced in a study of T cell responses to AZD1222 COVID-19 vaccine. Libraries were prepared by immunoSEQ multiplex PCR; TCRdb keeps only in-frame clonotypes and omits some of them. The data contain 100,000 or so clones, about 88% of them seen just once; the ten biggest clones take up approximately 17%. The specimen was peripheral blood, collected on day 0 of AZD1222 vaccination. The receptors originated from an adult in good health.

The chain combines TRBV28 with TRBJ2-1, with D possibly being TRBD1 (7 bases). CDR1 MDHEN and CDR2 SYDVKM come from the germline V gene. V was pared by 5 bases and J by 4 bases, with 15 bases between. The CDR3 sequence is 15 residues long. The CDR3 nucleotides read TGTGCCAGCAGTCCGTCGACAGGGACTTACAATGAGCAGTTCTTC. Residues: CASSPSTGTYNEQFF. Drawing the rest from reference TRBV28 and TRBJ2-1, the complete variable domain is DVKVTQSSRYLVKRTGEKVFLECVQDMDHENMFWYRQDPGLGLRLIYFSYDVKMKEKGDIPEGYSVSREKKERFSLILESASTNQTSMYLCASSPSTGTYNEQFFGPGTRLTVL.

The chain joins TRBV3-1 (or the pseudogene TRBV3-2) to TRBJ2-6, with 9 positions matching TRBD2. Germline loops: CDR1 LGHDT, CDR2 YNNKEL (reference sequence). V dropped 1 base and J dropped 0; count of bases not matched to a gene: 10. The CDR3 consists of 20 residues. CDR3 protein: CASSQGGLAGYPSGANVLTF. In DNA form, the CDR3 reads TGTGCCAGCAGCCAAGGGGGCCTAGCGGGATATCCCTCTGGGGCCAACGTCCTGACTTTC.

This clone showed up just once. The CDR3 DNA follows: TGCGCCAGCAGCTCGAACAGGCTACGCTCCTACAATGAGCAGTTCTTC. Its protein is CASSSNRLRSYNEQFF. The rearrangement links TRBV5-1 to TRBJ2-1; D perhaps matches TRBD1 (5 bases). CDR1 and CDR2 from the germline V gene are SGHRS and YFSETQ. The CDR3 sequence is 16 residues long. The ends were cut back, 3 bases at V and 0 bases at J, with 13 bases in the middle.

The CDR3 bases are TGTGCCAGCTCACCTATCGGGACAGGTAAGATACGGTACGAGCAGTACTTC. The encoded protein is CASSPIGTGKIRYEQYF. V gene TRBV18 combines with J gene TRBJ2-7, with 8 bases identical to TRBD1. Trimming took 3 bases from V and 4 from J; bases not matched to a gene: 14. This CDR3 is built from 17 residues. The germline V gene has CDR1 KGHSH and CDR2 LQKENI.

This clone was counted a few times. The chain employs TRBV19 and TRBJ1-5; 9 positions match TRBD1. Germline assignment: CDR1 LNHDA and CDR2 SQIVND (reference sequence). The CDR3 is 16 amino acids. With 7 bases clipped from V and 4 bases from J, the junction kept 11 bases outside the gene matches. CDR3 nucleotide sequence: TGTGCCAGTAACTCGGGACAGGGAGTGAGTAATCAGCCCCAGCATTTT. Residues: CASNSGQGVSNQPQHF.

This chain joins TRBV4-1 and TRBJ2-1; 9 nucleotides agree with TRBD2. The ends lost 0 bases at V and 7 bases at J; junction bases unmatched: 16. The CDR3 has 19 amino acids. Germline V gene sequence: CDR1 MGHRA, CDR2 YSYEKL. In nucleotides, the CDR3 is TGCGCCAGCAGCCAAGAACGAGCGTCAGGCGGGACTAGCACGAATGAGCAGTTCTTC. Its translation: CASSQERASGGTSTNEQFF.

V usage is TRBV30 and J usage is TRBJ1-5, with D possibly TRBD1 on 5 matching bases. V lost 1 base to trimming and J lost 0 bases, with 13 bases between them. Per the germline V gene, CDR1 is GTSNPN and CDR2 is SVGIG (reference sequence). This CDR3 comprises 16 residues. CDR3 nucleotides: TGTGCCTGGAGTGCTGGCGAGACAGTTAGCAATCAGCCCCAGCATTTT. This codes for CAWSAGETVSNQPQHF.

The chain is built from TRBV5-1 and TRBJ1-2, with a possible D match to TRBD1 (6 bases). The CDR3 loop spans 14 amino acids. The germline CDR1 and CDR2 sequences are SGHRS and YFSETQ. V lost 4 bases, J lost 3 bases, and 13 bases lay in between. The CDR3: CASSPKGGDYGYTF. The CDR3 coding sequence is TGCGCCAGCAGCCCTAAGGGGGGAGACTATGGCTACACCTTC.

This chain connects TRBV5-1 to TRBJ2-1, with TRBD2 matching 7 bases. Germline values: CDR1 SGHRS, CDR2 YFSETQ. V lost 5 bases, J lost 5 bases, and 4 bases stayed unmatched. CDR3 size: 13 residues. CDR3 amino acids: CASSPAGNNEQFF. CDR3 in DNA: TGCGCCAGCAGTCCAGCGGGGAACAATGAGCAGTTCTTC.

V and J are TRBV28 and TRBJ1-5, with 7 nucleotides matching TRBD1. V gave up 6 bases and J gave up 4 bases; unmatched junction bases: 6. The CDR3 has 14 amino acids. Germline CDR1 reads MDHEN; CDR2 reads SYDVKM. The CDR3 sequence: CASRNTGENQPQHF. CDR3 coding DNA: TGTGCCAGCAGAAATACAGGGGAAAATCAGCCCCAGCATTTT.

V gene TRBV10-3 combines with J gene TRBJ2-3; D is possibly TRBD1 or TRBD2 (5 bases each). The CDR3 runs to 15 residues. Germline-derived CDR1 and CDR2 are ENHRY and SYGVKD. V was pared by 5 bases and J by 3 bases, with 15 bases between. CDR3 sequence reads: CAISRLGVGTDTQYF. CDR3 sequence (DNA): TGTGCCATCAGTCGACTGGGGGTGGGGACAGATACGCAGTATTTT.

The rearrangement uses TRBV6-5 and TRBJ1-2; 8 bases are a match to TRBD1. Germline V gene data show CDR1 as MNHEY and CDR2 as SVGAGI. The junction had 7 bases not matched to a gene; V was cut back by 6 bases and J by 7 bases. The CDR3 length is 13 residues. The CDR3 DNA sequence: TGTGCCAGCAGGCTGGCAGGGGGCTCTGGCTACACCTTC. It is translated as CASRLAGGSGYTF.

The genes are TRBV28 and TRBJ1-6; D not resolved. The CDR3 sequence is 14 residues long. Trimming took off 6 bases at V and 5 bases at J, with 11 bases between the two ends. Germline assignment: CDR1 MDHEN and CDR2 SYDVKM. The CDR3 DNA is TGTGCCAGCAGCAGAGACATAAATAATTCACCCCTCCACTTT. Its translation: CASSRDINNSPLHF.

V gene TRBV6-2 or TRBV6-3 combines with J gene TRBJ2-1; 13 positions agree with TRBD2. The V and J ends lost 6 bases and 3 bases, in that order; junction bases with no gene match: 5. The germline CDR1 and CDR2 sequences are MNHEY and SVGEGT. CDR3 length equals 16 residues. The CDR3 coding sequence is TGTGCCAGCAGCCCAGGACTAGCGGGAGTCTACAATGAGCAGTTCTTC. Its protein product is CASSPGLAGVYNEQFF.

The V gene is TRBV7-2, the J gene TRBJ2-7; no firm D call. This CDR3 is built from 14 residues. Between the trimmed V and J ends, which lost 0 bases and 3 bases, there was a span of 9 bases. Germline V gene lookup returns CDR1 SGHTA and CDR2 FQGNSA. The CDR3 DNA sequence: TGTGCCAGCAGCTTAGCGCACCCAAACTACGAGCAGTACTTC. It is translated as CASSLAHPNYEQYF.

The V gene is TRBV5-1, the J gene TRBJ2-7; D possibly matches TRBD1 or TRBD2 (5 bases each). The CDR3 is made up of 15 amino acids. Per germline, CDR1 SGHRS and CDR2 YFSETQ. V was pared by 1 base and J by 2 bases, with 13 bases between. In DNA form, the CDR3 reads TGCGCCAGCAGCTTGACCCGGGACGGGGCCTACGAGCAGTACTTC. Protein product: CASSLTRDGAYEQYF. The whole variable domain, filled in from reference TRBV5-1 and TRBJ2-7, reads KAGVTQTPRYLIKTRGQQVTLSCSPISGHRSVSWYQQTPGQGLQFLFEYFSETQRNKGNFPGRFSGRQFSNSRSEMNVSTLELGDSALYLCASSLTRDGAYEQYFGPGTRLTVT.

V gene TRBV15 combines with J gene TRBJ2-1; TRBD2 matches 10 bases. Germline V gene sequence: CDR1 LNHNV, CDR2 YYDKDF (reference sequence). V lost 3 bases to trimming and J lost 4 bases; unmatched junction nucleotides: 12. This CDR3 spans 18 amino acids. The CDR3 region has the DNA TGTGCCACCAGCAGTTTATGGGAGAGGACTAGCGGTTACAATGAGCAGTTCTTC. Encoded protein: CATSSLWERTSGYNEQFF.

V is TRBV7-8 and J is TRBJ2-5, with 8 bases that match TRBD1. CDR3 length equals 17 residues. The J segment lost 4 bases and the V segment lost 2 bases, leaving 12 bases of the junction unmatched. The germline gives CDR1 SGHVS, CDR2 FQNEAQ. CDR3 in amino acids: CASSLSLQGAWGETQYF. DNA for the CDR3: TGTGCCAGCAGCTTATCCTTGCAGGGGGCATGGGGAGAGACCCAGTACTTC. The variable domain in full, with the rest retrieved from reference TRBV7-8 and TRBJ2-5, is GAGVSQSPRYKVAKRGQDVALRCDPISGHVSLFWYQQALGQGPEFLTYFQNEAQLDKSGLPSDRFFAERPEGSVSTLKIQRTQQEDSAVYLCASSLSLQGAWGETQYFGPGTRLLVL.

The J gene is TRBJ1-2, the V gene TRBV7-9; D remains unclear. There are 13 residues in the CDR3. CDR1 and CDR2 from the germline V gene are SEHNR and FQNEAQ (reference sequence). V lost 5 bases, J lost 3 bases, and 10 bases lay in between. The CDR3 loop reads CASSTGPYYGYTF. The CDR3 DNA is TGTGCCAGCAGCACCGGACCCTACTATGGCTACACCTTC.